This is a list of T cell receptor beta chains from one sample in a study of T cells after yellow fever vaccination. Each CDR3 protein is one row after TCRdb ran MiXCR on the 5' RACE reads. This sample yields over 130,000 distinct CDR3 sequences, of which over 7% are seen a single time; roughly 0.76% belongs to the top ten. Sequencing used CD4+ T cells sorted from PBMCs, obtained 5 days after the yellow fever booster vaccination. These receptors originate from a man aged 25-45 years who received the YFV17D yellow fever vaccine. CDR3s include the opening cysteine and the closing phenylalanine or tryptophan. D genes are given only for firm matches. For some rows the clone size is stated as once, few or many, or as a class when expanded; others skip it.

size | J | V | D | DNA | CDR3
. | TRBJ2-1 | TRBV5-4 | . | TGTGCCAGCAGCTTGGCCGGGGCAGGGAGCTCCTACAATGAGCAGTTCTTC | CASSLAGAGSSYNEQFF
many | TRBJ1-5 | TRBV20-1 | . | TGCAGTGCTAGTCCAGGGGTGAATCAGCCCCAGCATTTT | CSASPGVNQPQHF
many | TRBJ2-2 | TRBV15 | TRBD1 | TGTGCCACCACCCGGGACAGGGGCACCGGGGAGCTGTTTTTT | CATTRDRGTGELFF
few | TRBJ2-5 | TRBV5-4 | . | TGTGCCAGCAGCCGTGGGAGCTTAGAGACCCAGTACTTC | CASSRGSLETQYF
few | TRBJ2-1 | TRBV20-1 | TRBD2 | TGCAGTGCCGGGACCAGCGGGAGAGCCGACAATGAGCAGTTCTTC | CSAGTSGRADNEQFF
. | TRBJ2-1 | TRBV3-1 | . | TGTGCCAGCACCAAAGATCTGGGGCAAACCAATGAGCAGTTCTTC | CASTKDLGQTNEQFF
many | TRBJ2-1 | TRBV7-2 | TRBD2 | TGTGCCAGCAGTTTGGGACTAGCGGGAGGGGCCGAGCAGTTCTTC | CASSLGLAGGAEQFF
many | TRBJ2-5 | TRBV18 | TRBD2 | TGTGCCAGCTCACCGGGGCTAGCGGGAGCTGGGAAGACCCAGTACTTC | CASSPGLAGAGKTQYF
. | TRBJ2-2 | TRBV30 | TRBD1 | TGTGCCTGGAGCGGGACAGCGAACACCGGGGAGCTGTTTTTT | CAWSGTANTGELFF
many | TRBJ2-7 | TRBV20-1 | TRBD2 | TGCAGTGCTACCCAAGCGGGGACCTCCTACGAGCAGTACTTC | CSATQAGTSYEQYF
. | TRBJ2-3 | TRBV6-1 | . | TGTGCCAGCAGTGCACGACAGGGCACAGATACGCAGTATTTT | CASSARQGTDTQYF
few | TRBJ2-3 | TRBV4-3 | . | TGCGCCAGCAGCCAAGCCCCCTCGGATACGCAGTATTTT | CASSQAPSDTQYF
many | TRBJ2-7 | TRBV27 | . | TGTGCCAGCAGTCCCGCCTACCACGGGTACGAGCAGTACTTC | CASSPAYHGYEQYF
many | TRBJ1-3 | TRBV7-2 | TRBD1 | TGTGCCAGCAGCTTGGGGACAGGCACTGGAAACACCATATATTTT | CASSLGTGTGNTIYF
many | TRBJ2-2 | TRBV20-1 | TRBD2 | TGCAGTGCGAGACTAGCGACCCACACCGGGGAGCTGTTTTTT | CSARLATHTGELFF
many | TRBJ2-1 | TRBV5-6 | . | TGTGCCAGCAGCCGGCCCGAAGGGATCCATGAGCAGTTCTTC | CASSRPEGIHEQFF
many | TRBJ2-7 | TRBV12-3/TRBV12-4 | TRBD1 | TGTGCCAGCAGCATAGGCGGGACAGGGGAGCAGTACTTC | CASSIGGTGEQYF
many | TRBJ2-1 | TRBV7-2 | . | TGTGCCAGCAGCTTACGACAGTACAATGAGCAGTTCTTC | CASSLRQYNEQFF
many | TRBJ2-2 | TRBV12-3/TRBV12-4 | . | TGTGCCAGCAGTTTGCGGCAGAACACCGGGGAGCTGTTTTTT | CASSLRQNTGELFF
many | TRBJ2-1 | TRBV15 | TRBD2 | TGTGCCACCAGCAGGGGAACTAGCGGGACCAAGATCAATGAGCAGTTCTTC | CATSRGTSGTKINEQFF
many | TRBJ1-1 | TRBV29-1 | . | TGCAGCGTTGATCCGGACTCCAGGAACACTGAAGCTTTCTTT | CSVDPDSRNTEAFF
. | TRBJ2-3 | TRBV4-2 | TRBD2 | TGTGCCAGCAGCCAAGATTGGTCGGGGCTAGCGGGAGATACGCAGTATTTT | CASSQDWSGLAGDTQYF
. | TRBJ2-4 | TRBV19 | . | TGTGCCAGTAGTATTTCAGGGGTAGTCAAAAACATTCAGTACTTC | CASSISGVVKNIQYF
many | TRBJ2-1 | TRBV20-1 | . | TGCAGTGGAAGGGGGAGGGCCGCCTACAATGAGCAGTTCTTC | CSGRGRAAYNEQFF
many | TRBJ1-5 | TRBV15 | . | TGTGCCACCAGCAGCCCCAGCCAGCCCCAGCATTTT | CATSSPSQPQHF
many | TRBJ2-6 | TRBV7-2 | TRBD1 | TGTGCCAGCAGCCTTAATCCCGGACAGGACGTCCTGACTTTC | CASSLNPGQDVLTF
many | TRBJ2-5 | TRBV19 | . | TGTGCCAGTAAGAGCTACGGGGGTGATCTTGTGGAGACCCAGTACTTC | CASKSYGGDLVETQYF
. | TRBJ2-1 | TRBV6-1 | . | TGTGCCAGCAGTCCCCTAGGTAGGGATGAGCAGTTCTTC | CASSPLGRDEQFF
. | TRBJ1-1 | TRBV18 | TRBD1 | TGTGCCAGCTCACCGTGGACAGGGGATGCCACTGAAGCTTTCTTT | CASSPWTGDATEAFF
many | TRBJ2-7 | TRBV7-2 | TRBD2 | TGTGCCAGCAGCGAGAGGCCGGGACTAGGCGAGCAGTACTTC | CASSERPGLGEQYF
many | TRBJ1-4 | TRBV14 | TRBD1 | TGTGCCAGCAGCCCCAGGTCCGGGACAGGGGCTGAAAAACTGTTTTTT | CASSPRSGTGAEKLFF
many | TRBJ2-7 | TRBV4-2 | TRBD2 | TGTGCCAGCAGCCAGGGAAGCGGGACCTACGAGCAGTACTTC | CASSQGSGTYEQYF
many | TRBJ1-1 | TRBV25-1 | . | TGTGCCAGCACCGGACTGCTGAACACTGAAGCTTTCTTT | CASTGLLNTEAFF
many | TRBJ2-1 | TRBV7-3 | TRBD1 | TGTGCCAGCAGCTTAACCCCGACAGGGGGCAATGAGCAGTTCTTC | CASSLTPTGGNEQFF
many | TRBJ2-7 | TRBV5-1 | TRBD2 | TGCGCCAGCAGCTCTTTAGCGGGAAGCTCCTACGAGCAGTACTTC | CASSSLAGSSYEQYF
many | TRBJ2-3 | TRBV5-1 | TRBD2 | TGCGCCAGCTCCGAGACTAGCGGGAGTCTCGCAGATACGCAGTATTTT | CASSETSGSLADTQYF
many | TRBJ2-7 | TRBV18 | TRBD1 | TGTGCCAGCTCACCAGGGGACAGGGGATACGAGCAGTACTTC | CASSPGDRGYEQYF
. | TRBJ1-4 | TRBV3-1 | . | TGTGCCAGCAGCCACCAAACCTACCCTGGGGCGGATAATGAAAAACTGTTTTTT | CASSHQTYPGADNEKLFF
many | TRBJ2-6 | TRBV6-1 | . | TGTGCCATCTCCTGGGGGGGCAGTGGGGCCAACGTCCTGACTTTC | CAISWGGSGANVLTF